The clone carrying this T cell receptor (beta chain) turned up a few times. What it binds is not known. CDR3 length: 15 residues. V lost 1 base and J lost 5, with 15 bases in between. The germline gives CDR1 GTSNPN, CDR2 SVGIG (reference sequence). From alopecia areata patients, lesional scalp punch biopsies and peripheral blood were collected. After isolation, RNA underwent reverse transcription to generate cDNA as the sequencing template. TCRdb's table, derived via immunoSEQ multiplex PCR, lists solely in-frame clones and lacks some. The profile covers 25,000 to 35,000 clones, with about three fifths appearing a single time and roughly 18% taken by the ten largest. The data were obtained in a study of CD8+ T cells in alopecia areata. Overall study findings and caveats: Scalp sample sequencing also detects resident alphabeta T cells of normal skin. Normal scalp showed lower clonality than lesional scalp, especially alopecia totalis/universalis.

What was sequenced was NKG2D-high CD8+ T cells sorted from blood. The sequence was collected from a human donor with alopecia areata. V usage is TRBV30 and J usage is TRBJ1-5, with D hard to call. The CDR3 here is CAWSDKTVEDQPQHF. Written as DNA, the CDR3 is TGTGCCTGGAGTGACAAAACAGTAGAAGATCAGCCCCAGCATTTT.